The 21 T cell receptor beta chains presented below share a single source sample, sequenced in a study of post-analysis software for immune sequencing data. Findings of the study overall: Patients carried several TRBV segments more frequently than controls did, and TRBV5-6, TRBV5-1 and TRBV20-1 were among them.

The TCR beta cDNA libraries carried unique molecular identifiers. TCRdb passed the PCR reads through MiXCR, listing each CDR3 protein once. This sample has approximately 440,000 distinct CDR3 sequences, with around 40% found just once. Their specific antigens are unknown. Material for sequencing was blood. The origin of the receptors is a girl aged 10-17 years with multiple sclerosis.

V and J are TRBV28 and TRBJ2-7, with D uncertain. Trimming took 1 base from V and 2 from J, leaving 3 bases between them. CDR1 MDHEN and CDR2 SYDVKM come from the germline V gene. CDR3 length equals 12 residues. The CDR3 is CASSLFPYEQYF. The DNA for the CDR3 is TGTGCCAGCAGTTTATTCCCCTACGAGCAGTACTTC.

This clonotype appeared a few times. The genes are TRBV4-2 and TRBJ2-7; 8 positions agree with TRBD1. The J call is doubtful: the DNA matches TRBJ2-5 better. Per germline, CDR1 LGHNA and CDR2 YNFKEQ. There are 15 residues in the CDR3. The CDR3 sequence: CASSPETGAGETQYF. The CDR3 nucleotides read TGTGCCAGCAGCCCAGAGACAGGGGCCGGGGAGACCCAGTACTTC.

This clonotype appeared a few times. This sequence joins TRBV28 and TRBJ2-1; 11 bases are a match to TRBD2. The germline V gene has CDR1 MDHEN and CDR2 SYDVKM. The CDR3 runs to 14 residues. Trimming cost V 2 bases and J 10 bases; bases outside gene matches: 4. DNA for the CDR3: TGTGCCAGCAGTTTAGGTTCTAGCGGGAGGGAGCAGTTCTTC. Translation gives CASSLGSSGREQFF.

The V call is TRBV5-6, the J call TRBJ2-7; possible D gene TRBD1, 6 bases. Germline V gene data show CDR1 as SGHDT and CDR2 as YYEEEE. This CDR3 region has 14 residues. Trimming left V 5 bases short and J 0 bases short, with 12 bases between. CDR3 sequence reads: CASRRTAYSYEQYF. CDR3 in DNA: TGTGCCAGCAGGAGGACAGCCTACTCCTACGAGCAGTACTTC.

The sample holds a few counts of this clonotype. V usage is TRBV29-1 and J usage is TRBJ2-1; the D gene is possibly TRBD2 (5 bases). This CDR3 has 15 residues. Germline CDR1 reads SQVTM; CDR2 reads ANQGSEA. V lost 0 bases to trimming and J lost 2 bases, with 11 bases between them. For the CDR3, the DNA is TGCAGCGTTGAAGATGTGAGCGGACCCTACAATGAGCAGTTCTTC. Translating gives CSVEDVSGPYNEQFF.

The rearrangement uses TRBV2 and TRBJ2-7; TRBD1 agrees at 7 bases. Germline lookup yields CDR1 SNHLY and CDR2 FYNNEI. This CDR3 region has 15 residues. Unmatched junction bases numbered 10, after V lost 7 bases and J lost 1 base. Written as DNA, the CDR3 is TGTGCCAGCAACCTACAGGGGTGGAGTTCCTACGAGCAGTACTTC. It is translated as CASNLQGWSSYEQYF.

This clonotype was counted a few times. This chain joins TRBV5-1 and TRBJ2-3; 7 positions match TRBD1. This CDR3 has 15 amino acids. Germline V gene lookup returns CDR1 SGHRS and CDR2 YFSETQ. J lost 2 bases, V lost 5 bases, and 8 bases had no gene match. The CDR3 protein is CASSPATGTTDTQYF. The CDR3 nucleotides are TGCGCCAGCAGTCCCGCGACAGGGACCACAGATACGCAGTATTTT.

The chain has TRBV5-5 and TRBJ2-1, with TRBD2 matching over 10 bases. V was pared by 3 bases and J by 0 bases, with 9 bases of the junction left unmatched. This CDR3 has 18 residues. CDR1 and CDR2 from the germline V gene are SGHKS and YYEKEE (reference sequence). CDR3 DNA: TGTGCCAGCAGCTCGTCGGGTAGCGGGGGGAGCTCCTACAATGAGCAGTTCTTC. Encoded protein: CASSSSGSGGSSYNEQFF.

The rearrangement links TRBV20-1 to TRBJ2-7, with D unclear. This CDR3 has 12 residues. Trimming took off 5 bases at V and 3 bases at J, with 11 bases between the two ends. CDR1 DFQATT and CDR2 SNEGSKA come from the germline V gene (reference sequence). The CDR3 coding sequence is TGCAGTGCTCGCGGAGATCTCTACGAGCAGTACTTC. As protein: CSARGDLYEQYF.

This clonotype has just a few counts. The chain has TRBV2 and TRBJ1-1; D may be TRBD1 (6 bases). Germline V CDR1 and CDR2: SNHLY, FYNNEI. The CDR3 runs 11 residues. The V and J ends lost 4 bases and 11 bases respectively, with 11 bases between them. CDR3 protein: CASSVDRMAFF. CDR3 coding DNA: TGTGCCAGCAGTGTGGACAGAATGGCTTTCTTT. Combining the CDR3 with reference TRBV2 and TRBJ1-1 gives the whole variable domain EPEVTQTPSHQVTQMGQEVILRCVPISNHLYFYWYRQILGQKVEFLVSFYNNEISEKSEIFDDQFSVERPDGSNFTLKIRSTKLEDSAMYFCASSVDRMAFFGQGTRLTVV.

The V and J genes are TRBV7-9 and TRBJ2-3, with D uncertain. The germline gives CDR1 SEHNR, CDR2 FQNEAQ (reference sequence). V gave up 4 bases and J gave up 3 bases, with 11 bases separating them. The length of the CDR3 is 14 residues. DNA for the CDR3: TGTGCCAGCAGCTGGGCACTTAGGACAGATACGCAGTATTTT. Translated: CASSWALRTDTQYF.

This clonotype was seen a few times. V and J are TRBV29-1 and TRBJ2-1; weak D call: TRBD1 (5 bases). Trimming stripped 5 bases from V and 4 bases from J, with 12 bases between. CDR1 is SQVTM, CDR2 ANQGSEA, per germline. This CDR3 is 13 amino acids long. In DNA, the CDR3 is TGCAGCGTTCTAAGGACATCGTACAATGAGCAGTTCTTC. It translates to CSVLRTSYNEQFF.

Comment on this clonotype: At one end, the junction sequence differs from germline, possibly due to a read error. The chain carries TRBV27 and TRBJ2-5; D is unresolved. This CDR3 region has 13 residues. From germline, CDR1 is MNHEY and CDR2 SMNVEV (reference sequence). The CDR3 sequence: CAGSLPDQETQYF. The CDR3 bases are TGTGCCGGCAGTTTACCCGATCAAGAGACCCAGTACTTC.

V usage is TRBV28 and J usage is TRBJ2-7; D unresolved. From germline, CDR1 is MDHEN and CDR2 SYDVKM. Between the trimmed V and J ends, which lost 4 bases and 9 bases, there was a span of 16 bases. This CDR3 has 13 amino acids. CDR3 sequence: CASSSPLGVGQYF. The DNA of the CDR3 is TGTGCCAGCAGTTCCCCCCTTGGGGTCGGGCAGTACTTC.

This clonotype was seen only a few times. The rearrangement links TRBV2 to TRBJ2-7, with 8 positions matching TRBD1. After removal of 6 bases from V and 2 bases from J, the junction contained 9 bases not matched to a gene. CDR3 length: 15 residues. Germline V CDR1 and CDR2: SNHLY, FYNNEI. This CDR3 is CASRLLDRVAYEQYF. CDR3 bases: TGTGCCAGCAGACTATTGGACAGGGTAGCCTACGAGCAGTACTTC. The full variable domain, with the rest looked up from reference TRBV2 and TRBJ2-7, is EPEVTQTPSHQVTQMGQEVILRCVPISNHLYFYWYRQILGQKVEFLVSFYNNEISEKSEIFDDQFSVERPDGSNFTLKIRSTKLEDSAMYFCASRLLDRVAYEQYFGPGTRLTVT.

J is TRBJ2-1 and V is TRBV5-1, with 9 bases aligning to TRBD1. The germline gives CDR1 SGHRS, CDR2 YFSETQ. With V trimmed by 3 bases and J by 8 bases, 9 bases remained unmatched. The CDR3 contains 15 residues. The CDR3 sequence is CASSWGQGLIHEQFF. The CDR3 nucleotides are TGCGCCAGCAGCTGGGGACAGGGATTGATCCATGAGCAGTTCTTC.

This clonotype was seen a handful of times. The J gene is TRBJ2-1, the V gene TRBV20-1, with 7 positions matching TRBD1. The CDR3 length is 14 residues. Trimming at V came to 6 bases and at J to 2 bases, leaving 7 bases not matched to a gene. Germline loops: CDR1 DFQATT, CDR2 SNEGSKA (reference sequence). The CDR3 sequence: CSAQGQVTYNEQFF. CDR3 sequence (DNA): TGCAGTGCCCAAGGACAGGTGACCTACAATGAGCAGTTCTTC.

This clonotype was observed a few times. The chain recombines TRBV5-1 with TRBJ2-1; 7 positions match TRBD2. V was pared by 1 base and J by 5 bases, with 3 bases of the junction left unmatched. Germline V gives CDR1 SGHRS, CDR2 YFSETQ. The CDR3 loop spans 14 amino acids. CDR3 loop: CASSLPSGDNEQFF. CDR3 bases: TGCGCCAGCAGCTTGCCCAGCGGGGACAATGAGCAGTTCTTC.

This rearrangement joins TRBV29-1 to TRBJ2-6, with 7 bases that match TRBD1. Trimming took 8 bases from V and 2 from J; bases not matched to a gene: 18. The CDR3 runs to 18 residues. Germline V gene data show CDR1 as SQVTM and CDR2 as ANQGSEA. The CDR3, as DNA: TGCAGCATCTTACTTCGGACAGGAAAGACGCCTGGGGCCAACGTCCTGACTTTC. Encoded protein: CSILLRTGKTPGANVLTF.

The chain couples TRBV20-1 to TRBJ2-6; D gene uncertain. This CDR3 comprises 17 residues. Trimming removed 6 bases from V and 2 bases from J, with 20 bases in between. From germline, CDR1 is DFQATT and CDR2 SNEGSKA (reference sequence). CDR3 sequence (DNA): TGCAGTGCCGCGCTGACTGCGCCGGGTGCTGGGGCCAACGTCCTGACTTTC. Its translation is CSAALTAPGAGANVLTF.

There are a few counts of this clonotype. The chain employs TRBV6-5 and TRBJ2-7; 8 nucleotides agree with TRBD1. V was pared by 2 bases and J by 0 bases, with 3 bases of the junction left unmatched. Germline-derived CDR1 and CDR2 are MNHEY and SVGAGI. CDR3 length: 15 residues. In DNA form, the CDR3 reads TGTGCCAGCAGTTACGCAGGGGGCTTCTCCTACGAGCAGTACTTC. Residues: CASSYAGGFSYEQYF.